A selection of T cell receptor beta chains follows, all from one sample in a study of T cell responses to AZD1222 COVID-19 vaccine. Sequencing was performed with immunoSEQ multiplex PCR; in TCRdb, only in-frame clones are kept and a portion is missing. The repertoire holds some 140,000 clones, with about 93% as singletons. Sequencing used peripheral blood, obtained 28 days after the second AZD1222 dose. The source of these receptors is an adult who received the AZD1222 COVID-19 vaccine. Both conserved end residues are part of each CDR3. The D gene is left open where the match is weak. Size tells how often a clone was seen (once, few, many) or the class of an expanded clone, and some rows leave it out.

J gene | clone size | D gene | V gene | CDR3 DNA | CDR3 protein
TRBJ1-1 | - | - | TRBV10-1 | TGCGCCAGCAAACACCCATCCCGGGAGGGTGGTGACACTGAAGCTTTCTTT | CASKHPSREGGDTEAFF
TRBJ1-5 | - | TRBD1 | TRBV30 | TGTGCCTGGAGTCTCGGGACAGGGGATCAGCCCCAGCATTTT | CAWSLGTGDQPQHF
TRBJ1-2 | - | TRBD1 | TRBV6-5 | TGTGCCAGCAGGCGACAGGGGTGGGCTAACTATGGCTACACCTTC | CASRRQGWANYGYTF
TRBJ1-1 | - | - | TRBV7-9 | TGTGCCAGCAGCTTAGCTTACAGCTTGGGTGAAGCTTTCTTT | CASSLAYSLGEAFF
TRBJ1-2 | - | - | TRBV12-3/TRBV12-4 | TGTGCCAGCAGACAAGACTGGCATGGCTACACCTTC | CASRQDWHGYTF
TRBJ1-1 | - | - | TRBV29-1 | TGCAGCGTTCGGTTCCAGGCAGAGGTCACTGAAGCTTTCTTT | CSVRFQAEVTEAFF
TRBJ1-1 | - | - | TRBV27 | TGTGCCAGCATCCAACTGGGGGAAGGGGTCACTGAAGCTTTCTTT | CASIQLGEGVTEAFF
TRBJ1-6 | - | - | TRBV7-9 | TGTGCCAGCAGCGGAGGGTGGGATTCACCCCTCCACTTT | CASSGGWDSPLHF
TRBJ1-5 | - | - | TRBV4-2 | TGTGCCAGCAGCCAAGAGGACGGGTGGGGTCATCAGCCCCAGCATTTT | CASSQEDGWGHQPQHF
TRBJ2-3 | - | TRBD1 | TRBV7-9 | TGTGCCAGCAGCTTCGAAGGGGGCGCAACCGATACGCAGTATTTT | CASSFEGGATDTQYF
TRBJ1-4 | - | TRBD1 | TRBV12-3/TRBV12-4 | TGTGCCAGCCAGGGGGGGGGAAATGAAAAACTGTTTTTT | CASQGGGNEKLFF
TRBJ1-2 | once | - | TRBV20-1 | TGCAGTGCTGCCTATTACTATGGCTACACCTTC | CSAAYYYGYTF
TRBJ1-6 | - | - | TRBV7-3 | TGTGCCAGCAGCTTATCCCCCAGGAGACTAAATTCACCCCTCCACTTT | CASSLSPRRLNSPLHF
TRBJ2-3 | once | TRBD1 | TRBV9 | TGTGCCAGCACCGTAGGGGGACAGGGGGCCGATACGCAGTATTTT | CASTVGGQGADTQYF
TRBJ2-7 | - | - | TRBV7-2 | TGTGCCAGCAGCGGAACTACCGAGCAGTACTTC | CASSGTTEQYF
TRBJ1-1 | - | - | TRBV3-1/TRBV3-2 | TGTGCCAGCAGCCGTGGGGATCTTGGCACTGAAGCTTTCTTT | CASSRGDLGTEAFF
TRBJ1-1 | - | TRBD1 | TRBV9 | TGTGCCAGCAGCCTTTCTCCCAGGGGGGCGTCATCTGAAGCTTTCTTT | CASSLSPRGASSEAFF